This T cell receptor beta chain was sequenced in a study of T cell repertoires in cytomegalovirus infection. On the study more broadly: HLA-B-restricted CMV epitopes that are well studied, plus recently identified HLA-C-restricted ones, were used by the study. Study results and limitations: Frequencies of public TCR beta families were cumulated, and this identified carriers of CMV plus the relevant HLA. CMV-specific TCR beta clonotypes restricted by HLA-C dominated the ex vivo response.

This CDR3 is 12 amino acids long. Trimming at V came to 5 bases and at J to 11 bases, leaving 5 bases not matched to a gene. Germline V gives CDR1 SGHTA, CDR2 FQGNSA. TCRdb itself ran the reads through MiXCR, one entry per CDR3 protein. Here the sample spans 450,000 to 600,000 distinct CDR3 sequences, under 45% being singletons. To note about this clonotype: The target antigen is unknown.

This TCR was recovered from a human donor in good health (CMV status not recorded). Some clones in this sample may be carry-over from other donors' samples. The chain employs TRBV7-2 and TRBJ1-5, with TRBD1 identical over 8 bases. The input for sequencing was cultured PBMCs, taken from culture after CMV antigen stimulation. CDR3 sequence (DNA): TGTGCCAGCAGCGAGACAGGGGAGGCCCAGCATTTT. This gives the protein CASSETGEAQHF.